The 30 T cell receptor beta chains presented below share a single source sample, sequenced in a study of T cell repertoires in cytomegalovirus infection. TCRdb fed the reads into MiXCR, producing one record per CDR3 protein. Of some 800,000 distinct CDR3 sequences listed, 25% to 30% are singletons. Their target antigens are unknown. This sample comprised cultured CD8+ T cells from PBMCs, obtained from culture after CMV antigen stimulation. Receptor source: a human donor in good health (CMV status not recorded). Some clones in this sample may be carry-over from other donors' samples.

As regards this clonotype: A single base separates this from a much larger clone, so it may be a read error. This chain connects TRBV7-9 to TRBJ1-5; 10 bases are shared with TRBD1. Matching the DNA end better, TRBJ2-3 makes the J call doubtful. CDR1 is SEHNR and CDR2 is FQNEAQ in the germline V gene (reference sequence). CDR3 length equals 17 residues. As DNA, the CDR3 is TGTGCCAGCAGCTCTGGGGGGACAGGGGTTAGCAATCAGCCCCAGTATTTT. This codes for CASSSGGTGVSNQPQYF.

This clonotype turned up a few times. The chain carries TRBV5-5 and TRBJ1-2; no clear D gene. CDR3 length equals 16 residues. Germline CDR1 SGHKS, CDR2 YYEKEE (reference sequence). Trimming took 0 bases from V and 0 from J, leaving 12 bases between them. The CDR3, as DNA: TGTGCCAGCAGCTTGGTAATGGCGGAGCCTAACTATGGCTACACCTTC. The encoded protein is CASSLVMAEPNYGYTF.

The CDR3 DNA sequence: TGCGCCAGCAGTGATTACGGACAGGGGCTTATGAATGAGCAGTTCTTC. This sequence encodes CASSDYGQGLMNEQFF. This chain connects TRBV10-1 to TRBJ2-1, with 9 bases that match TRBD1. The V gene's germline CDR1 is WNHNN and CDR2 SYGVQD (reference sequence). The CDR3 contains 16 residues. The V segment lost 3 bases and the J segment 7 bases; nucleotides outside the gene matches: 10.

There are a few counts of this clonotype. This sequence joins TRBV7-6 and TRBJ1-1; D unclear. This CDR3 is 10 amino acids long. The V gene lost 6 bases and the J gene lost 11 bases, with 10 bases spanning the gap. Germline values: CDR1 SGHVS, CDR2 FNYEAQ. CDR3 in amino acids: CASSQGLAFF. CDR3 sequence (DNA): TGTGCCAGCAGTCAAGGACTGGCTTTCTTT.

This clonotype turned up a few times. V is TRBV19 and J is TRBJ1-1, with 8 bases that match TRBD1. The junction had 6 bases not matched to a gene; V was cut back by 5 bases and J by 4 bases. This CDR3 has 14 residues. CDR1 LNHDA and CDR2 SQIVND come from the germline V gene (reference sequence). CDR3 sequence (DNA): TGTGCCAGTAGTGCTCAGGGGGCCGGCACTGAAGCTTTCTTT. Translation gives CASSAQGAGTEAFF.

This chain joins TRBV11-2 and TRBJ2-7; the D is unclear. V was trimmed by 5 bases and J by 4 bases, leaving 6 bases between them. There are 11 residues in the CDR3. CDR1 and CDR2 (germline): SGHAT, FQNNGV. The CDR3 sequence: CASSRQYEQYV. CDR3 DNA: TGTGCCAGCAGCCGTCAGTACGAGCAGTACGTC.

A few counts support this clonotype. The chain combines TRBV10-3 with TRBJ2-3, with 7 bases aligning to TRBD1. V trimming: 5 bases; J trimming: 0 bases; junction bases outside the gene matches: 5. This CDR3 spans 15 amino acids. Germline CDR1 reads ENHRY; CDR2 reads SYGVKD. CDR3 loop: CAISLQGLSTDTQYF. The CDR3 nucleotides are TGTGCCATCAGTTTACAGGGGTTAAGCACAGATACGCAGTATTTT.

The rearrangement joins TRBV6-5 to TRBJ1-4, with 11 bases fitting TRBD1. This CDR3 region has 13 residues. J gave up 8 bases and V 5 bases, and 1 base lay outside the gene matches. Germline V gene sequence: CDR1 MNHEY, CDR2 SVGAGI. CDR3 in DNA: TGTGCCAGCAGTGGACAGGGGGCAGAAAAACTGTTTTTT. Encoded protein: CASSGQGAEKLFF.

This clonotype was counted a few times. V and J are TRBV12-3 or TRBV12-4 and TRBJ2-2; D perhaps matches TRBD1 (6 bases). This CDR3 spans 14 amino acids. Trimming pared 5 bases from V and 4 bases from J, leaving 11 bases between. CDR3 amino acids: CASSGGSGTGELFF. In DNA, the CDR3 is TGTGCCAGCAGTGGGGGCTCGGGCACCGGGGAGCTGTTTTTT.

The chain carries TRBV4-3 and TRBJ1-2; D gene ambiguous. The V gene lost 1 base and the J gene lost 2 bases, with 8 bases spanning the gap. Germline-derived CDR1 and CDR2 are LGHNA and YSLEER. The CDR3 runs 14 residues. The CDR3 bases are TGCGCCAGCAGCCAAGTGGAGGGAAACTATGGCTACACCTTC. Its protein is CASSQVEGNYGYTF.

A single count supports this clonotype. The gene calls are TRBV4-2 and TRBJ1-3, with no clear D. Trimming took off 0 bases at V and 0 bases at J, with 12 bases between the two ends. From germline, CDR1 is LGHNA and CDR2 YNFKEQ. The CDR3 contains 17 residues. The CDR3 protein is CASSQEPRPTSGNTIYF. CDR3 bases: TGTGCCAGCAGCCAAGAACCCAGGCCTACCTCTGGAAACACCATATATTTT.

This chain links TRBV19 with TRBJ1-1; unclear D gene. CDR1 and CDR2 from the germline V gene are LNHDA and SQIVND (reference sequence). The CDR3 totals 14 residues. V shed 6 bases and J shed 1 base, with 12 bases lying between them. The CDR3, as DNA: TGTGCCAGTAGGGATGCGGAGGCGAACACTGAAGCTTTCTTT. Translating it yields CASRDAEANTEAFF. The whole variable domain, remainder taken from reference TRBV19 and TRBJ1-1, is DGGITQSPKYLFRKEGQNVTLSCEQNLNHDAMYWYRQDPGQGLRLIYYSQIVNDFQKGDIAEGYSVSREKKESFPLTVTSAQKNPTAFYLCASRDAEANTEAFFGQGTRLTVV.

DNA for the CDR3: TGCGCCAGCAGCCAGCGGGGTCGCGGTAATGAGCAGTTCTTC. This translates into CASSQRGRGNEQFF. The J gene is TRBJ2-1, the V gene TRBV4-1, with a possible D match to TRBD2 (6 bases). Germline loops: CDR1 MGHRA, CDR2 YSYEKL. V was clipped by 3 bases and J by 7 bases, with 13 bases between them. The CDR3 is 14 amino acids.

The V and J genes are TRBV20-1 and TRBJ1-1; D is undetermined. The CDR3 runs 13 residues. V lost 2 bases and J lost 5, with 12 bases in between. Germline loops: CDR1 DFQATT, CDR2 SNEGSKA (reference sequence). In DNA form, the CDR3 reads TGCAGTGCTAGATTGGGTATTAGAACTGAAGCTTTCTTT. Its protein is CSARLGIRTEAFF.

This clonotype was seen at least ten times. This sequence joins TRBV6-2 or TRBV6-3 and TRBJ2-7; TRBD2 agrees at 9 bases. Germline values: CDR1 MNHEY, CDR2 SVGEGT. J was trimmed by 5 bases and V by 8 bases; bases with no gene match: 10. CDR3 length equals 14 residues. DNA of the CDR3: TGTGCCAGCTCCGACCGGCGGGGGGGCAACGAGCAGTACTTC. Amino acid sequence: CASSDRRGGNEQYF.

This sequence joins TRBV28 and TRBJ1-3; no clear D gene. V lost 6 bases, J lost 1 base, and 13 bases lay in between. Germline CDR1 MDHEN, CDR2 SYDVKM. The CDR3 consists of 15 residues. In DNA form, the CDR3 reads TGTGCCAGCAGAAGGGAAGTCTATTCTGGAAACACCATATATTTT. This codes for CASRREVYSGNTIYF.

The genes are TRBV20-1 and TRBJ2-1, with D perhaps TRBD1 or TRBD2 (5 bases each). The CDR3 has 16 residues. V was trimmed by 6 bases and J by 0 bases, leaving 18 bases between them. The germline gives CDR1 DFQATT, CDR2 SNEGSKA (reference sequence). CDR3 DNA: TGCAGTGCAGGGGCACGGGGCTTTGGCTCCTACAATGAGCAGTTCTTC. Translated: CSAGARGFGSYNEQFF.

The V gene is TRBV9, the J gene TRBJ1-2; D unclear. The CDR3 runs to 15 residues. The ends were cut back, 0 bases at V and 0 bases at J, with 9 bases in the middle. Germline lookup yields CDR1 SGDLS and CDR2 YYNGEE. The CDR3 nucleotides read TGTGCCAGCAGCGTAGAACAGAAAGCTAACTATGGCTACACCTTC. Its translation: CASSVEQKANYGYTF.

This clonotype showed up just a few times. This rearrangement joins TRBV12-3 or TRBV12-4 to TRBJ1-2; TRBD1 aligns across 8 bases. The trim removed 5 bases at V and 2 bases at J, leaving 7 bases unmatched. The CDR3 is made up of 15 amino acids. The CDR3 spells CASSGPGTGNYGYTF. The CDR3, as DNA: TGTGCCAGCAGTGGCCCTGGGACAGGCAACTATGGCTACACCTTC.

This clonotype turned up a few times. The chain uses TRBV28 and TRBJ2-1, with 7 bases that match TRBD2. Trimming took 3 bases from V and 0 from J; bases not matched to a gene: 5. CDR1 and CDR2 from the germline V gene are MDHEN and SYDVKM. The CDR3 has 16 residues. In DNA, the CDR3 is TGTGCCAGCAGTTTGTGGGGGGGGGGCTCCTACAATGAGCAGTTCTTC. Translation gives CASSLWGGGSYNEQFF.

This clonotype appeared many times. The chain couples TRBV7-8 to TRBJ2-3; a possible D gene is TRBD1 (6 bases). Trimming removed 5 bases from V and 2 bases from J, with 32 bases in between. The CDR3 has 21 amino acids. Germline CDR1 SGHVS, CDR2 FQNEAQ. This chain's CDR3 is CASSDPPGGRDGQPYTDTQYF. The DNA for the CDR3 is TGTGCCAGCAGCGACCCCCCTGGGGGACGGGACGGACAGCCCTACACAGATACGCAGTATTTT.

CDR3 nucleotides: TGTGCCAGCAGCGTGGGGACAACCGGTGAAGCTTTCTTT. Protein product: CASSVGTTGEAFF. This chain joins TRBV9 and TRBJ1-1; possible D gene TRBD1, 6 bases. CDR1 and CDR2 (germline): SGDLS, YYNGEE. V lost 2 bases and J lost 7, with 12 bases in between. The CDR3 consists of 13 residues.

This clonotype occurred a few times. The chain combines TRBV9 with TRBJ2-3; unclear D gene. CDR1 and CDR2 (germline): SGDLS, YYNGEE. Trimming took off 2 bases at V and 2 bases at J, with 12 bases between the two ends. The CDR3 has 15 amino acids. The CDR3 nucleotides are TGTGCCAGCAGCGTCCTCTACAGAGACACAGATACGCAGTATTTT. Translated, it gives CASSVLYRDTDTQYF.

This clonotype was seen ten or more times. V is TRBV7-2 and J is TRBJ2-7, with a weak D call TRBD1 (7 bases). V lost 5 bases and J 7 bases, leaving 18 bases between the germline ends. Per germline, CDR1 SGHTA and CDR2 FQGNSA. This CDR3 comprises 14 residues. Here the CDR3 DNA reads TGTGCCAGCAGCCCCATGGAGGGGGCAGGGGAGCAGTACGTC. Its protein is CASSPMEGAGEQYV.

The J gene is TRBJ2-5, the V gene TRBV6-2 or TRBV6-3; D ambiguous. The CDR3 consists of 13 residues. V lost 6 bases and J 3 bases, leaving 11 bases between the germline ends. Germline CDR1 reads MNHEY; CDR2 reads SVGEGT. The CDR3 DNA sequence: TGTGCCAGCAGCCCAAGTTCGGAAGAGACCCAGTACTTC. This sequence encodes CASSPSSEETQYF.

This clonotype was seen a handful of times. The chain is built from TRBV4-1 and TRBJ2-4; 11 bases are a match to TRBD2. The trim removed 0 bases at V and 3 bases at J, leaving 10 bases unmatched. This CDR3 has 19 amino acids. CDR1 and CDR2 (germline): MGHRA, YSYEKL. Here the CDR3 reads CASSQDLLAGALVKNIQYF. The CDR3 region has the DNA TGCGCCAGCAGCCAAGATTTACTAGCGGGGGCCTTAGTCAAAAACATTCAGTACTTC.

This rearrangement joins TRBV6-2 or TRBV6-3 to TRBJ1-1, with D hard to call. The CDR3 extends over 12 amino acids. From germline, CDR1 is MNHEY and CDR2 SVGEGT. Trimming removed 5 bases at V and 4 bases at J, with 8 bases between. The CDR3 nucleotides are TGTGCCAGCAGTCGACACCGCACTGAAGCTTTCTTT. Translating it yields CASSRHRTEAFF.

The table lists this clonotype with a few counts. This sequence joins TRBV4-3 and TRBJ2-7; unclear D gene. The CDR3 consists of 14 residues. Germline values: CDR1 LGHNA, CDR2 YSLEER. V was shortened by 1 base and J by 0 bases, with 7 bases between the two germline ends. The DNA of the CDR3 is TGCGCCAGCAGCCAAGGTCCGGCCTCCTACGAGCAGTACGTC. Translating gives CASSQGPASYEQYV.

In its sample, this clonotype was seen a few times. The V and J genes are TRBV24-1 and TRBJ2-3; D tentatively reads TRBD1 or TRBD2 (6 bases each). The CDR3 has 15 amino acids. Per the germline V gene, CDR1 is KGHDR and CDR2 is SFDVKD. V lost 9 bases to trimming and J lost 4 bases, with 19 bases between them. CDR3 sequence: CATPLEGGQSDTQYF. The DNA of the CDR3 is TGTGCCACCCCTTTGGAGGGGGGCCAGTCAGATACGCAGTATTTT.

This clonotype was found many times. This chain links TRBV20-1 with TRBJ2-3; 9 positions agree with TRBD2. Germline trimming cut 3 bases from V and 2 bases from J; bases unmatched to any gene: 9. This CDR3 region has 16 residues. Germline V lookup: CDR1 DFQATT, CDR2 SNEGSKA (reference sequence). For the CDR3, the DNA is TGCAGTGCTAGCGGGTCAGCGGGGGGTTCCACAGATACGCAGTATTTT. The encoded protein is CSASGSAGGSTDTQYF.